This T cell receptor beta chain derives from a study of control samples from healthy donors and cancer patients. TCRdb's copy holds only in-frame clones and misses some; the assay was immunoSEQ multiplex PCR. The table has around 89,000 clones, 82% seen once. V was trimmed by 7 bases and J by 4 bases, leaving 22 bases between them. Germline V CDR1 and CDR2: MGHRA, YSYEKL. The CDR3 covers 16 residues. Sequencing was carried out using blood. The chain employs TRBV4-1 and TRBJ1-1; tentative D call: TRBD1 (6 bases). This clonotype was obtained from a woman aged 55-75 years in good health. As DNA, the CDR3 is TGCGCCAGCAATCCTCAGGGTACAGGGATCGGCACTGAAGCTTTCTTT. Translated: CASNPQGTGIGTEAFF.